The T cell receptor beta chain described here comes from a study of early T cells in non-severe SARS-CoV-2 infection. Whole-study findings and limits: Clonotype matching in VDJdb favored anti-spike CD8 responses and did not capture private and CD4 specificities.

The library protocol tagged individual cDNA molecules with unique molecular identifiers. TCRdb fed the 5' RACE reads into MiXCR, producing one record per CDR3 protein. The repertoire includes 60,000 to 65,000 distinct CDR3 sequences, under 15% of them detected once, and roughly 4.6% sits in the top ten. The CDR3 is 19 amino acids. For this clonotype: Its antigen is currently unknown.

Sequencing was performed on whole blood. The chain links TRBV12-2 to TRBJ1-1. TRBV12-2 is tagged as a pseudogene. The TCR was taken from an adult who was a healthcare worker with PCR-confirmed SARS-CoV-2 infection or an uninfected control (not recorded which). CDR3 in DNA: TGTGCAAGTCGCTTAGACCCATTTGGCAGGGCGGGATTGAACACTGAAGCTTTCTTT. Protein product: CASRLDPFGRAGLNTEAFF.